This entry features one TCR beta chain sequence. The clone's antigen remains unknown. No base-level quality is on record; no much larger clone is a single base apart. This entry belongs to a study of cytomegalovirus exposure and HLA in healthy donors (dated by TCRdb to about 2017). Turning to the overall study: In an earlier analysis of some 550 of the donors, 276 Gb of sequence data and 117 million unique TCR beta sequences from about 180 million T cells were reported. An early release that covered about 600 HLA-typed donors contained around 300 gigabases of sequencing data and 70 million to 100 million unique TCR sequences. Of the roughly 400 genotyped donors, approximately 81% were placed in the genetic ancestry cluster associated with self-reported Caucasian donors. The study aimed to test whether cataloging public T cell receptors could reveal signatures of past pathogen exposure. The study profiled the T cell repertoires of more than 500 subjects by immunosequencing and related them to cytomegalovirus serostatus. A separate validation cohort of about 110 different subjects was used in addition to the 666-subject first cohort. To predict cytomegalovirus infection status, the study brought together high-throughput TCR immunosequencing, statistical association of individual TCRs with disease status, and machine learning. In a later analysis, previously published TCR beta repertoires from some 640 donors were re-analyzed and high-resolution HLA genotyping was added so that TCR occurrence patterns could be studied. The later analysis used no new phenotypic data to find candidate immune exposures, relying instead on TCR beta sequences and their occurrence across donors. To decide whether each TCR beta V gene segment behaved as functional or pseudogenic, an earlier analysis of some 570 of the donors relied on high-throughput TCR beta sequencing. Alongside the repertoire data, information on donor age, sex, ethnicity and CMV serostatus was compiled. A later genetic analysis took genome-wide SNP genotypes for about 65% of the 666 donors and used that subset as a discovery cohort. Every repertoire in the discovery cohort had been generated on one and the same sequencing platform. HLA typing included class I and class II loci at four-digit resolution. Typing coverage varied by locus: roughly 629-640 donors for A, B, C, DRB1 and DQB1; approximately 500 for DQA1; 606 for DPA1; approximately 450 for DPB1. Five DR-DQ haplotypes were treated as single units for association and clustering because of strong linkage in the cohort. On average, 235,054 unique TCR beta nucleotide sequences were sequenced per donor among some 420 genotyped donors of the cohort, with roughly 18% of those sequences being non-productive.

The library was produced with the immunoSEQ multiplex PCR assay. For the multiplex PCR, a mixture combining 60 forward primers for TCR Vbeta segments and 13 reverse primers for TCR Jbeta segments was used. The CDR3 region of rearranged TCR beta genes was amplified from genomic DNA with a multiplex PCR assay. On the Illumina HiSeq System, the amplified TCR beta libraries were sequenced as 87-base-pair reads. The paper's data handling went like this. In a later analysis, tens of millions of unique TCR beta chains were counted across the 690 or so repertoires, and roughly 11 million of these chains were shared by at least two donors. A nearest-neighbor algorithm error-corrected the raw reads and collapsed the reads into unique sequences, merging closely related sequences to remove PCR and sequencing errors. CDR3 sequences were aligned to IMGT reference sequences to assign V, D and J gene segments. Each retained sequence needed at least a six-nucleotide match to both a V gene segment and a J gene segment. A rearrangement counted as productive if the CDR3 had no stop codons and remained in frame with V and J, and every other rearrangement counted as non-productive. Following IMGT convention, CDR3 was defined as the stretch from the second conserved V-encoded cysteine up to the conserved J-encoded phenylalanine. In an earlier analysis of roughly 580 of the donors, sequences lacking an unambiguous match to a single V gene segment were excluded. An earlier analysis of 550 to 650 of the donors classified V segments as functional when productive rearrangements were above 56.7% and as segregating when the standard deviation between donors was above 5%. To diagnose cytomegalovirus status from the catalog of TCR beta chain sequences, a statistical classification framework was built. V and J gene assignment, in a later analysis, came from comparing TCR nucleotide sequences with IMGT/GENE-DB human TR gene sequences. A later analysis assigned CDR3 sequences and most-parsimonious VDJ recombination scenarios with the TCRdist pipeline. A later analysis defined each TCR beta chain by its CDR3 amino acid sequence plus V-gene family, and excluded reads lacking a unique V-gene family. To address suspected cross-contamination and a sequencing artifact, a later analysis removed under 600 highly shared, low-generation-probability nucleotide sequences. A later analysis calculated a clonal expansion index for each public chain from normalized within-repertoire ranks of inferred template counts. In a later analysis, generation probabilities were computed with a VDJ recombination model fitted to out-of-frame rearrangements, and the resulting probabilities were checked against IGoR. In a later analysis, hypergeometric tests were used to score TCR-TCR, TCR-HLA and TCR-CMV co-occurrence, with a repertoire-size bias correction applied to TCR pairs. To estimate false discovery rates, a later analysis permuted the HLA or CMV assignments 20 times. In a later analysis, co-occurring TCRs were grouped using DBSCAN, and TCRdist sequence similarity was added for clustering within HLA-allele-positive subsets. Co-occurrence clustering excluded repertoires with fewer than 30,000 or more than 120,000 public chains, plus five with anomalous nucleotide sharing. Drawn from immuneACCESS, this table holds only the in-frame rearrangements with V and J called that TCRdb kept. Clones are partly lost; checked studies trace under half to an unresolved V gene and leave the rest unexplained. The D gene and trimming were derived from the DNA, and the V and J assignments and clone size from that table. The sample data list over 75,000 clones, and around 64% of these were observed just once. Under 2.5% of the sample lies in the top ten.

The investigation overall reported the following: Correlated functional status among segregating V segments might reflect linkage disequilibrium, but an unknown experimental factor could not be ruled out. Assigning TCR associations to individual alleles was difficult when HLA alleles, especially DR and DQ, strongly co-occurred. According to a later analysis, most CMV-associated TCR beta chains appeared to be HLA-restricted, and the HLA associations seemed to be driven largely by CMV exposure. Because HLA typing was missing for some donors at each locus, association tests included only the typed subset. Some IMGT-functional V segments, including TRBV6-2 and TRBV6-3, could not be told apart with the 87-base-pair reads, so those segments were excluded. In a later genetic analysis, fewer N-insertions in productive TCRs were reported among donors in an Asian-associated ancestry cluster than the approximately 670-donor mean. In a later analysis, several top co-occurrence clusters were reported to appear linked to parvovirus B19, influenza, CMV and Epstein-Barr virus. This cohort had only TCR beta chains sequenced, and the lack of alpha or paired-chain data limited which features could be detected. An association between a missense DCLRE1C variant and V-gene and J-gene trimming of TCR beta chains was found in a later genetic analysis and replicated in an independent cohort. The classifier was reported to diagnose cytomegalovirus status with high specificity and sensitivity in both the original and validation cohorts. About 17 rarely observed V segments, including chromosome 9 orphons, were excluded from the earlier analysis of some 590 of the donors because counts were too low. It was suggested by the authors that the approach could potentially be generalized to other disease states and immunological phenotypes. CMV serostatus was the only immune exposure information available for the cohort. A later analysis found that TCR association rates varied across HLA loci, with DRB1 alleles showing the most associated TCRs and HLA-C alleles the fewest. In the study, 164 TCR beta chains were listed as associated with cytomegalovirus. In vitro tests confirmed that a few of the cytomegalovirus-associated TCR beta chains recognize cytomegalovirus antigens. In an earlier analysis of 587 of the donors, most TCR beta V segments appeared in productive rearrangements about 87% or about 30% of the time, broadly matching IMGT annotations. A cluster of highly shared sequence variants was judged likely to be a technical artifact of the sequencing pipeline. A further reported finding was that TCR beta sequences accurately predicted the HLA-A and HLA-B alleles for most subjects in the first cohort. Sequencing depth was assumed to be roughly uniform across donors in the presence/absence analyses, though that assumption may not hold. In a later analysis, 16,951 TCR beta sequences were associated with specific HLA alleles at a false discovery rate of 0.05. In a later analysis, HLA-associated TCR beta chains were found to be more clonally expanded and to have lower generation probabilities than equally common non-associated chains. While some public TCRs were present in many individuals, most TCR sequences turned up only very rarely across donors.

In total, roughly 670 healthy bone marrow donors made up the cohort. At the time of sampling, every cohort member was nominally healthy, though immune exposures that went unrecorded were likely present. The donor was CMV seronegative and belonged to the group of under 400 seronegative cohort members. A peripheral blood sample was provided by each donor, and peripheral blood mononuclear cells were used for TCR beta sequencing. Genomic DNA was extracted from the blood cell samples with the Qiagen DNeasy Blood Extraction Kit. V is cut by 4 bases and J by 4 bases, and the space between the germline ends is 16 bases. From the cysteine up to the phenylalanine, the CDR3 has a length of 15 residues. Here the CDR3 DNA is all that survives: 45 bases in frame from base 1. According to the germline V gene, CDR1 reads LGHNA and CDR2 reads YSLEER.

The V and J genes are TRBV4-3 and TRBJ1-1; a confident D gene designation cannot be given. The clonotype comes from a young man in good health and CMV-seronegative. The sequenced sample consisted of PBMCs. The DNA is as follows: TGCGCCAGCAGCCCAGGATGGCAGGCCTTCACTGAAGCTTTCTTT. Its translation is CASSPGWQAFTEAFF.